The text below deals with one TCR beta chain. Its antigen is unknown. Sequencing was performed with immunoSEQ multiplex PCR; in TCRdb, only in-frame clones are kept and a portion is missing. The data show 95,000 to 110,000 clones, around 93% seen once. The data belong to a study of T cell responses to AZD1222 COVID-19 vaccine. Findings of the study overall: Among vaccine-associated CD4 TCRs, coverage spanned spike, with dominance at 160-218 and 743-854. With two AZD1222 doses given, Spike-specific TCR breadth and depth both rose.

The CDR3 consists of 15 residues. Germline V CDR1 and CDR2: MNHEY, SMNVEV (reference sequence). V trimming: 8 bases; J trimming: 4 bases; junction bases outside the gene matches: 10. The V call is TRBV27, the J call TRBJ1-3; 8 bases match TRBD1. The sequenced sample was peripheral blood, obtained 28 days after the second AZD1222 dose. The clonotype was recovered from an adult who received the AZD1222 COVID-19 vaccine. The chain's CDR3 is CASGRQGLRGNTIYF. The CDR3 bases are TGTGCCAGCGGCCGACAGGGGTTGAGAGGAAACACCATATATTTT.